This T cell receptor beta chain was documented in a study of blood T cells in healthy people across ages. Overall study results and limits: In long-lived donors, naive CD4+ cell counts and diversity exceeded those of aged donors.

Germline values: CDR1 MGHRA, CDR2 YSYEKL. This CDR3 spans 14 amino acids. After removal of 4 bases from V and 4 bases from J, the junction contained 3 bases not matched to a gene. Alongside a J-beta primer mix, a sample-barcoded 5' primer served in a second PCR lasting about 7 to 11 cycles. TCRdb reprocessed the 5' RACE reads via MiXCR and lists one record per CDR3 protein. The sample has around 1,800,000 distinct CDR3 sequences, about two fifths seen once; the top ten hold under 25%. About 10 milliliters of peripheral blood were drawn from each donor into EDTA-treated tubes. As regards this clonotype: The antigen remains undetermined.

Sequenced: blood. The TCR comes from a human donor in good health. V gene TRBV4-1 combines with J gene TRBJ1-4, with TRBD1 matching 7 bases. The CDR3 sequence: CASSRRQGNEKLFF. The CDR3 bases are TGCGCCAGCAGCCGAAGACAGGGTAATGAAAAACTGTTTTTT.